A single sample gave rise to the 24 T cell receptor beta chains below, sequenced in a study of Graves' ophthalmopathy and Graves' hyperthyroidism. Beta-chain TCR CDR3 regions were amplified from RNA transcripts. Investigators did first-round RT-PCR with HTBI primers, then second-round multiplex PCR. TCRdb re-called the multiplex PCR reads through MiXCR, storing one row per CDR3 protein. The sample carries 400,000 or so distinct CDR3 sequences, 15% to 17% recorded once. The sequencing sample was made of peripheral blood. The receptors come from a woman aged 18-29 years with stable Graves' hyperthyroidism.

The chain carries TRBV11-2 and TRBJ1-4; 9 nucleotides line up with TRBD1. The CDR3 runs to 13 residues. J lost 7 bases, V lost 5 bases, and 2 bases had no gene match. Germline loops: CDR1 SGHAT, CDR2 FQNNGV. Here the CDR3 reads CASSRTGVEKLFF. CDR3 sequence (DNA): TGTGCCAGCAGCCGGACAGGGGTTGAAAAACTGTTTTTT. The variable domain in full, with the rest retrieved from reference TRBV11-2 and TRBJ1-4, is EAGVAQSPRYKIIEKRQSVAFWCNPISGHATLYWYQQILGQGPKLLIQFQNNGVVDDSQLPKDRFSAERLKGVDSTLKIQPAKLEDSAVYLCASSRTGVEKLFFGSGTQLSVL.

In its sample, this clonotype was seen once. A much larger clone is a single base away; this may be a read error. The chain recombines TRBV20-1 with TRBJ1-1; TRBD1 might be the D (6 bases). The CDR3 runs 9 residues. Germline V CDR1 and CDR2: DFQATT, SNEGSKA (reference sequence). Deletions cut 5 bases from V and 11 bases from J, with 9 bases between. The CDR3: CSAGGGAFF. CDR3 bases: TGCAGTGCTGGAGGGGGGGCTTTCTTT.

In this sample, this clonotype turned up a few times. This chain connects TRBV5-1 to TRBJ2-2, with D perhaps matching TRBD1 or TRBD2 (5 bases each). V lost 0 bases and J 8 bases, leaving 20 bases between the germline ends. The CDR3 length is 17 residues. CDR1 and CDR2 (germline): SGHRS, YFSETQ. CDR3 bases: TGCGCCAGCAGCTTGGCTCGGGACCTAAAAGAAAGAGGGGAGCTGTTTTTT. Protein product: CASSLARDLKERGELFF.

The sample holds one count of this clonotype. This sequence joins TRBV7-9 and TRBJ1-1; D is undetermined. In germline, CDR1 is SEHNR, CDR2 FQNEAQ (reference sequence). The V end was cut by 5 bases, the J end by 3 bases, with 13 bases between. CDR3 size: 14 residues. In nucleotides, the CDR3 is TGTGCCAGCAGCCGACGCTCGGAGGACACTGAAGCTTTCTTT. It translates to CASSRRSEDTEAFF.

This clonotype came up a few times. One junction end disagrees with the germline gene, perhaps due to a read error. The chain couples TRBV10-3 to TRBJ1-5, with D possibly matching TRBD1 (5 bases). Germline loops: CDR1 ENHRY, CDR2 SYGVKD. The CDR3 is 15 residues long. The CDR3 loop is CAISDSAGTNRPQHF. As DNA, the CDR3 is TGTGCCATCAGTGACAGTGCGGGGACCAATCGGCCCCAGCATTTT.

Regarding this clonotype: A much bigger clone sits one base away, suggesting this may be a read error. The conserved phenylalanine or tryptophan normally closing the CDR3 is absent here, so this likely arose from a read error. In nucleotides, the CDR3 is TGTGCCAGCAGCTTAGTGGGACAGGTCTCCGGAGCTTTCTAT. This codes for CASSLVGQVSGAFY. This sequence joins TRBV7-2 and TRBJ1-1; TRBD1 matches 8 bases. In germline, CDR1 is SGHTA, CDR2 FQGNSA. J was trimmed by 10 bases and V by 1 base; bases with no gene match: 8. The CDR3 loop spans 14 amino acids.

This clonotype has a count of ten or more. The chain uses TRBV2 and TRBJ2-6; D not certain. V lost 6 bases and J lost 0, with 6 bases in between. The CDR3 is 14 amino acids. Germline V CDR1 and CDR2: SNHLY, FYNNEI. In nucleotides, the CDR3 is TGTGCCAGCAGAGATAACTCTGGGGCCAACGTCCTGACTTTC. Translating it yields CASRDNSGANVLTF.

This clonotype was detected ten times or more. The V gene is TRBV29-1, the J gene TRBJ1-2, with D tentatively TRBD1 (6 bases). Germline V gene sequence: CDR1 SQVTM, CDR2 ANQGSEA. The CDR3 length is 12 residues. Trimming took off 6 bases at V and 0 bases at J, with 8 bases between the two ends. DNA for the CDR3: TGCAGCGTCAGGACAGCTAACTATGGCTACACCTTC. Protein: CSVRTANYGYTF. The full variable domain, completed using reference TRBV29-1 and TRBJ1-2, is SAVISQKPSRDICQRGTSLTIQCQVDSQVTMMFWYRQQPGQSLTLIATANQGSEATYESGFVIDKFPISRPNLTFSTLTVSNMSPEDSSIYLCSVRTANYGYTFGSGTRLTVV.

The J gene is TRBJ1-2, the V gene TRBV28; D remains ambiguous. CDR1 is MDHEN and CDR2 is SYDVKM in the germline V gene. CDR3 length: 13 amino acids. Trimming removed 5 bases at V and 13 bases at J, with 20 bases between. Written as DNA, the CDR3 is TGTGCCAGCAGTCCGCCCATGCTGGCTAAAGCCACCTTC. As protein: CASSPPMLAKATF.

This clonotype was recorded at least ten times. This chain connects TRBV6-5 to TRBJ2-7, with 10 bases fitting TRBD1. The germline V gene has CDR1 MNHEY and CDR2 SVGAGI. This CDR3 has 15 amino acids. V lost 7 bases, J lost 1 base, and 7 bases stayed unmatched. For the CDR3, the DNA is TGTGCCAGCACTCACTGGGGACAGGGGTCCTACGAGCAGTACTTC. Its protein is CASTHWGQGSYEQYF.

In this sample, this clonotype turned up many times. J is TRBJ1-2 and V is TRBV27; D uncertain. Germline V gene lookup returns CDR1 MNHEY and CDR2 SMNVEV (reference sequence). The CDR3 consists of 14 residues. V lost 4 bases, J lost 7 bases, and 16 bases lay in between. The CDR3 here is CASSSLPRAGGYTF. The CDR3 region has the DNA TGTGCCAGCAGTTCCCTCCCACGGGCGGGTGGCTACACCTTC.

This clonotype was seen many times. The rearrangement links TRBV7-3 to TRBJ2-2, with 9 nucleotides matching TRBD2. With V trimmed by 2 bases and J by 3 bases, 10 bases remained unmatched. The CDR3 covers 18 residues. From germline, CDR1 is SGHTA and CDR2 FQGTGA. This chain's CDR3 is CASSLAGPGTSYTGELFF. The CDR3 DNA reads as TGTGCCAGCAGCTTAGCCGGCCCCGGGACTAGCTACACCGGGGAGCTGTTTTTT.

The chain joins TRBV9 to TRBJ1-1; D unresolved. V gave up 0 bases and J gave up 6 bases, with 12 bases separating them. This CDR3 comprises 14 residues. Per the germline V gene, CDR1 is SGDLS and CDR2 is YYNGEE. CDR3 amino acids: CASSVGSTISEAFF. CDR3 coding DNA: TGTGCCAGCAGCGTAGGCAGCACGATCTCTGAAGCTTTCTTT.

This clonotype was counted at least ten times. DNA for the CDR3: TGTGCCAGTAAAAGGACAGGGGTGGAGACCCAGTACTTC. Its translation is CASKRTGVETQYF. The chain is built from TRBV19 and TRBJ2-5, with TRBD1 identical over 9 bases. V lost 7 bases, J lost 5 bases, and 5 bases stayed unmatched. The CDR3 length is 13 residues. Germline CDR1 LNHDA, CDR2 SQIVND (reference sequence). The variable domain in full, completed from reference TRBV19 and TRBJ2-5, reads DGGITQSPKYLFRKEGQNVTLSCEQNLNHDAMYWYRQDPGQGLRLIYYSQIVNDFQKGDIAEGYSVSREKKESFPLTVTSAQKNPTAFYLCASKRTGVETQYFGPGTRLLVL.

The sample holds many counts of this clonotype. The chain uses TRBV11-2 and TRBJ2-5; a possible D gene is TRBD2 (6 bases). Germline lookup yields CDR1 SGHAT and CDR2 FQNNGV. The CDR3 consists of 14 residues. V was pared by 3 bases and J by 5 bases, with 13 bases between. The CDR3 loop reads CASSLIPRGETQYF. The CDR3 DNA sequence: TGTGCCAGCAGCTTGATCCCTCGGGGGGAGACCCAGTACTTC.

Notes on this clonotype: A much larger clonotype is one base distant, so this may be a read error. The chain joins TRBV19 to TRBJ2-7; no clear D. The CDR3 totals 13 residues. The germline CDR1 and CDR2 sequences are LNHDA and SQIVND (reference sequence). V was clipped by 3 bases and J by 7 bases, with 13 bases between them. CDR3 residues: CASSIQRCSEQYF. The CDR3 nucleotides read TGTGCCAGTAGTATCCAACGGTGTTCGGAGCAGTACTTC. Together with reference TRBV19 and TRBJ2-7, the CDR3 gives the full variable domain: DGGITQSPKYLFRKEGQNVTLSCEQNLNHDAMYWYRQDPGQGLRLIYYSQIVNDFQKGDIAEGYSVSREKKESFPLTVTSAQKNPTAFYLCASSIQRCSEQYFGPGTRLTVT.

In this sample, this clonotype turned up many times. The genes are TRBV19 and TRBJ1-2, with D maybe TRBD1 (6 bases). V lost 9 bases, J lost 5 bases, and 22 bases lay in between. Germline CDR1 is LNHDA and CDR2 is SQIVND (reference sequence). The CDR3 has 15 residues. The CDR3 DNA reads TGTGCCAGCAAGACAGGTTCAAGCTTGACGTATGGCTACACCTTC. It specifies CASKTGSSLTYGYTF. Combining the CDR3 with reference TRBV19 and TRBJ1-2 gives the whole variable domain DGGITQSPKYLFRKEGQNVTLSCEQNLNHDAMYWYRQDPGQGLRLIYYSQIVNDFQKGDIAEGYSVSREKKESFPLTVTSAQKNPTAFYLCASKTGSSLTYGYTFGSGTRLTVV.

This clonotype was found a few times. V usage is TRBV5-5 and J usage is TRBJ2-2; 7 bases are a match to TRBD1. The trim removed 4 bases at V and 0 bases at J, leaving 3 bases unmatched. The V gene's germline CDR1 is SGHKS and CDR2 YYEKEE (reference sequence). CDR3 length: 15 amino acids. The CDR3 here is CASSPGQTNTGELFF. DNA for the CDR3: TGTGCCAGCAGCCCGGGACAGACGAACACCGGGGAGCTGTTTTTT.

This clonotype was recorded many times. V and J are TRBV20-1 and TRBJ2-7, with a weak D call TRBD2 (6 bases). Looked up from germline, CDR1 is DFQATT and CDR2 is SNEGSKA (reference sequence). Trimming took 6 bases from V and 0 from J, leaving 15 bases between them. The CDR3 spans 14 residues. CDR3 in DNA: TGCAGTGCCGATAGCGGCGTTAACTCCTACGAGCAGTACTTC. Protein sequence: CSADSGVNSYEQYF.

This clonotype was counted ten times or more. This may stem from a read error, because a much larger clone lies one nucleotide away. The genes are TRBV6-5 and TRBJ1-1; tentative D call: TRBD1 (5 bases). CDR1 and CDR2 from the germline V gene are MNHEY and SVGAGI. This CDR3 has 14 residues. This CDR3 reads CASGYSGGATEAFF. The CDR3 DNA reads as TGTGCCAGCGGTTACTCGGGGGGAGCCACTGAAGCTTTCTTT.

The rearrangement links TRBV2 to TRBJ1-3; D remains ambiguous. Germline assignment: CDR1 SNHLY and CDR2 FYNNEI. V gave up 11 bases and J gave up 2 bases, with 13 bases separating them. This CDR3 is built from 13 residues. CDR3 in amino acids: CAPTGLPGNTIYF. CDR3 nucleotide sequence: TGTGCCCCCACGGGGTTACCTGGAAACACCATATATTTT.

This clonotype occurred many times. This chain joins TRBV20-1 and TRBJ1-1, with D possibly TRBD1 on 6 matching bases. This CDR3 has 16 residues. Germline CDR1 DFQATT, CDR2 SNEGSKA (reference sequence). The V and J ends lost 2 bases and 1 base respectively, with 17 bases between them. For the CDR3, the DNA is TGCAGTGCTAGACCAACCCGGGGGGCTAAGAACACTGAAGCTTTCTTT. Encoded protein: CSARPTRGAKNTEAFF.

This clonotype was found many times. The V call is TRBV7-2, the J call TRBJ1-2; D not resolved. The CDR3 spans 14 residues. The germline V gene has CDR1 SGHTA and CDR2 FQGNSA. Trimming removed 1 base at V and 6 bases at J, with 12 bases between. The CDR3, as DNA: TGTGCCAGCAGCTTAGTCGGTAGGAAACATGGCTACACCTTC. Translated: CASSLVGRKHGYTF.

At least ten counts were recorded for this clonotype. The chain has TRBV15 and TRBJ2-6; D ambiguous. The length of the CDR3 is 20 residues. The germline V and J ends were trimmed by 0 bases and 0 bases, with 18 bases remaining between them. Germline V lookup: CDR1 LNHNV, CDR2 YYDKDF (reference sequence). CDR3 bases: TGTGCCACCAGCAGAGATTATGGGGAAACGGCACACTCTGGGGCCAACGTCCTGACTTTC. Translation gives CATSRDYGETAHSGANVLTF.